The sequence of this TCR beta chain was determined in a study of T cell responses to AZD1222 COVID-19 vaccine. The germline gives CDR1 MNHEY, CDR2 SVGAGI. J gave up 2 bases and V 2 bases, and 1 base lay outside the gene matches. The CDR3 is made up of 15 amino acids. Turning to this clone: Its antigen is undetermined.

Study outcomes and limitations: Reportedly, close to half of spike-specific TCRs are directed against unmutated variant regions. Clonal diversity may have been underestimated in mostly white British donors. There were vaccine-associated CD4 TCRs across spike, dominant at 160-218 and 743-854.

The data were produced by immunoSEQ multiplex PCR, yet TCRdb's version contains in-frame clones alone and is incomplete. The repertoire holds roughly 120,000 clones, with approximately 86% as singletons. The source is an adult in good health. The source was peripheral blood, collected on day 0 of AZD1222 vaccination. V is TRBV6-5 and J is TRBJ2-7; 12 nucleotides line up with TRBD1. The CDR3 loop is CASSYGTGGPYEQYF. The DNA for the CDR3 is TGTGCCAGCAGTTACGGGACAGGGGGCCCCTACGAGCAGTACTTC.